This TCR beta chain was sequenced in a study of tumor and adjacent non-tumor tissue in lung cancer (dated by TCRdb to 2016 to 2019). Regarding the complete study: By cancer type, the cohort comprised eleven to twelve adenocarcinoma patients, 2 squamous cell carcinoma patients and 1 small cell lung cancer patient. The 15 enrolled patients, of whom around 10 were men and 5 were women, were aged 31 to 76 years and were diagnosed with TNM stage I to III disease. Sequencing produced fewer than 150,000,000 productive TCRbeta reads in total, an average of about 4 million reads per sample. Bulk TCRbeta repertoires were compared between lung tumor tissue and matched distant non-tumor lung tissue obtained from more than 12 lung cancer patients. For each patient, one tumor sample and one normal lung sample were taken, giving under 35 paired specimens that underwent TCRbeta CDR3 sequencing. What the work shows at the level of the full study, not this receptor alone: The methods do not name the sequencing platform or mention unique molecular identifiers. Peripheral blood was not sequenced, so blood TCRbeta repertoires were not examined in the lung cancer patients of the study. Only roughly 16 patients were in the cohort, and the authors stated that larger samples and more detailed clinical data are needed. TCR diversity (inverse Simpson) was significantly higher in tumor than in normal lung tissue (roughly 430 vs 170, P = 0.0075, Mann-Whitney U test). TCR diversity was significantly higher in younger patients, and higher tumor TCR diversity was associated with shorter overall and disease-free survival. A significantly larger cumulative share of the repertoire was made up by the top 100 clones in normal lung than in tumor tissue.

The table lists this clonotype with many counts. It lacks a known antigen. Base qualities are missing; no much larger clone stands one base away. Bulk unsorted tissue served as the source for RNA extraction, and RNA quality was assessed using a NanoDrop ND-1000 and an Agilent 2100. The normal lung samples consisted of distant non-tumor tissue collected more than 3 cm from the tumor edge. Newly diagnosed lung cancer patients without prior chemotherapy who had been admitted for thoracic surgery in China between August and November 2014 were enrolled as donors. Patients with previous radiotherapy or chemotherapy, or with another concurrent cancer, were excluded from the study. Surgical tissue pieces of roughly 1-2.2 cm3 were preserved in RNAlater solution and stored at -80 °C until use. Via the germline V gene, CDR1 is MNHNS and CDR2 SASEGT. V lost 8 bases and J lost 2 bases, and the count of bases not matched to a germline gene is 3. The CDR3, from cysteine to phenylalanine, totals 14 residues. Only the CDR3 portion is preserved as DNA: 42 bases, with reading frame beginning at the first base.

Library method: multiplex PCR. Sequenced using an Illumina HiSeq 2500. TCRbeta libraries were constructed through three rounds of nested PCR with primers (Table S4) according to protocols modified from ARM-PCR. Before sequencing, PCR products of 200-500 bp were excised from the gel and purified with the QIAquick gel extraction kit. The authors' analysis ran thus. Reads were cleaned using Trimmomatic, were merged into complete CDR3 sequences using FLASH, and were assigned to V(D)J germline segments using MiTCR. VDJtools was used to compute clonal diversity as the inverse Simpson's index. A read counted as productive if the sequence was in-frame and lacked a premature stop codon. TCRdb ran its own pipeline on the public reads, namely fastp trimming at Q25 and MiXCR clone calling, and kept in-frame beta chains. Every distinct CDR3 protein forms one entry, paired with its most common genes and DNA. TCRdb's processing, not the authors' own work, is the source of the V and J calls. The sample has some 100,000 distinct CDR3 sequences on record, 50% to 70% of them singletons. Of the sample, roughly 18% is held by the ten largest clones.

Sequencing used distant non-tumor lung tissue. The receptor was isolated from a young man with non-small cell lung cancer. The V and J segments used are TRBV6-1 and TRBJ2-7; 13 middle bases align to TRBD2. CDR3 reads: CASQGLAGPYEQYF. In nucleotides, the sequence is TGTGCCAGCCAGGGACTAGCGGGACCCTACGAGCAGTACTTC.